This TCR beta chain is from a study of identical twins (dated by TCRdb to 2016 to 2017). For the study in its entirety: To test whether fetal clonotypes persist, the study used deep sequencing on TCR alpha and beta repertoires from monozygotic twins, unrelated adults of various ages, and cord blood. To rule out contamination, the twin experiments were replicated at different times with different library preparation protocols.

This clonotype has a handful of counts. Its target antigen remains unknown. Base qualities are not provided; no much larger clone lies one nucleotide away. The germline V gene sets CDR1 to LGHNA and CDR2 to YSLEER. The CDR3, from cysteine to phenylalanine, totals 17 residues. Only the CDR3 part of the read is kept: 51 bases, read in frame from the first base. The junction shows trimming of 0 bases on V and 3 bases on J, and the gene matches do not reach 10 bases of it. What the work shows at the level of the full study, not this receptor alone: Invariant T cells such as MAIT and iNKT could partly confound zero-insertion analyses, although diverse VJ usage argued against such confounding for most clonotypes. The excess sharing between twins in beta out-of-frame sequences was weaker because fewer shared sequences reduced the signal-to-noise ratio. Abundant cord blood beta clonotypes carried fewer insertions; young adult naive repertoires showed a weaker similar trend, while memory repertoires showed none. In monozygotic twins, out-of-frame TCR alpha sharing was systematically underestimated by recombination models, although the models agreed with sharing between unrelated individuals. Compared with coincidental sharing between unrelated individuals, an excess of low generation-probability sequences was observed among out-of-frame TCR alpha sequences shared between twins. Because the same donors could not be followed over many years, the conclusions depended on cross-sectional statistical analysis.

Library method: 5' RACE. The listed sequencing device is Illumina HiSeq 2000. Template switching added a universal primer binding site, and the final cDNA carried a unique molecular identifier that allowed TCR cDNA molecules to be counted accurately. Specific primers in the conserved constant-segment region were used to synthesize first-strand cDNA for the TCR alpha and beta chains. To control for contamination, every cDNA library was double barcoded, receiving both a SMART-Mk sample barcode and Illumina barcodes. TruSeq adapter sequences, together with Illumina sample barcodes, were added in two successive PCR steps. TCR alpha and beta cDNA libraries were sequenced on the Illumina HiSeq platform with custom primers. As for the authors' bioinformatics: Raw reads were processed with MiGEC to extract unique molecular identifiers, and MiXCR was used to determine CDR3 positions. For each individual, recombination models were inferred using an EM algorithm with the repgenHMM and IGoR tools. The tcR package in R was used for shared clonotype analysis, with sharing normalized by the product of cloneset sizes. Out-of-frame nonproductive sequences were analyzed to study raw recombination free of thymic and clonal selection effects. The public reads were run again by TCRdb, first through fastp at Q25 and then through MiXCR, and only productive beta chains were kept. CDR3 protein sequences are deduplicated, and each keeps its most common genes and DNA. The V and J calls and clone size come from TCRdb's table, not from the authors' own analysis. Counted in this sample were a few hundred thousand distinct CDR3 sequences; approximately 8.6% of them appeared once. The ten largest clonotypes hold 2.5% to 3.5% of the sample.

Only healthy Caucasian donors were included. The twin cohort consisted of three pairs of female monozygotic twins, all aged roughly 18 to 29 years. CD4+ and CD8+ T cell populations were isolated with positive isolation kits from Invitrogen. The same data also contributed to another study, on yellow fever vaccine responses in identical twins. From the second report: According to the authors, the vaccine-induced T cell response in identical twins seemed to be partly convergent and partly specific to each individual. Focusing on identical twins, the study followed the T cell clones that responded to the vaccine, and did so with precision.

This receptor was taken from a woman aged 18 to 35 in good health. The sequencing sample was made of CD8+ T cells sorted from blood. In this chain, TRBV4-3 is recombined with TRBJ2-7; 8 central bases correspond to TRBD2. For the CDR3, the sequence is CASSQDSGEGGSYEQYF. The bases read TGCGCCAGCAGCCAAGATAGCGGGGAGGGGGGAAGCTACGAGCAGTACTTC.